These 12 T cell receptor beta chains were all obtained from the same sample, sequenced in a study of CD4+ T cells in melanoma. Data came from immunoSEQ multiplex PCR; TCRdb stores just in-frame clones and leaves some out. The sample has over 130,000 clones; about nine tenths are singletons. These receptors were obtained from a human donor with melanoma.

This clone showed up just a few times. J is TRBJ2-6 and V is TRBV6-5; D unclear. CDR3 length equals 14 residues. In germline, CDR1 is MNHEY, CDR2 SVGAGI. Trimming pared 2 bases from V and 0 bases from J, leaving 2 bases between. In DNA form, the CDR3 reads TGTGCCAGCAGTTACGACTCTGGGGCCAACGTCCTGACTTTC. This gives the protein CASSYDSGANVLTF.

This clone is a singleton in its sample. The chain is built from TRBV5-6 and TRBJ1-2, with unresolved D. Trimming took 0 bases from V and 1 from J, leaving 7 bases between them. CDR1 is SGHDT and CDR2 is YYEEEE in the germline V gene. CDR3 length: 14 residues. The CDR3 sequence is CASSLGAGNYGYTF. DNA for the CDR3: TGTGCCAGCAGCTTGGGGGCAGGTAACTATGGCTACACCTTC.

V usage is TRBV11-2 and J usage is TRBJ2-3; no firm D call. Trimming removed 2 bases from V and 7 bases from J, with 4 bases in between. The CDR3 extends over 11 amino acids. Germline V gene data show CDR1 as SGHAT and CDR2 as FQNNGV. The CDR3 here is CASSLTNTQYF. CDR3 nucleotides: TGTGCCAGCAGCTTAACGAATACGCAGTATTTT.

There are a few counts of this clone. V is TRBV4-1 and J is TRBJ1-4; 8 bases agree with TRBD1. This CDR3 contains 15 residues. Germline trimming cut 3 bases from V and 7 bases from J; bases unmatched to any gene: 7. Germline CDR1 and CDR2: MGHRA and YSYEKL. Here the CDR3 DNA reads TGCGCCAGCAGCCAGGAGACAGGGGCGCGTGAAAAACTGTTTTTT. Protein product: CASSQETGAREKLFF.

This sequence joins TRBV7-3 and TRBJ2-3, with 13 nucleotides matching TRBD2. The J segment lost 3 bases and the V segment lost 5 bases, leaving 8 bases of the junction unmatched. The V gene's germline CDR1 is SGHTA and CDR2 FQGTGA. The CDR3 is 17 residues long. Here the CDR3 reads CASSTTSGGALTDTQYF. CDR3 nucleotides: TGTGCCAGCAGCACCACTAGCGGGGGGGCCCTTACAGATACGCAGTATTTT.

The chain's CDR3 is CASSLGGSETQYF. CDR3 nucleotides: TGCGCCAGCAGCTTGGGGGGGTCGGAGACCCAGTACTTC. The V and J genes are TRBV5-1 and TRBJ2-5; possibly TRBD1 or TRBD2 for D (5 bases each). The germline V gene has CDR1 SGHRS and CDR2 YFSETQ. The CDR3 totals 13 residues. With 0 bases removed from V and 5 bases from J, the gap between germline ends came to 8 bases.

Here the CDR3 reads CASSLRADDSPLHF. In nucleotides, the CDR3 is TGTGCCAGTAGCCTTCGGGCGGACGATTCACCCCTCCACTTT. V and J are TRBV19 and TRBJ1-6, with D uncertain. The CDR3 consists of 14 residues. Trimming shortened V by 6 bases and J by 8 bases, and 14 bases separated the two germline ends. CDR1 is LNHDA, CDR2 SQIVND, per germline (reference sequence).

This chain links TRBV5-6 with TRBJ1-5, with D maybe TRBD1 (5 bases). Trimming shortened V by 3 bases and J by 7 bases, and 20 bases separated the two germline ends. CDR1 and CDR2 (germline): SGHDT, YYEEEE. This CDR3 has 16 residues. The CDR3 region has the DNA TGTGCCAGCAGCTCACGGCTTAGAGGGGTTGAGCAGCCCCAGCATTTT. Its translation is CASSSRLRGVEQPQHF.

The chain links TRBV30 to TRBJ2-2; no clear D. Germline loops: CDR1 GTSNPN, CDR2 SVGIG (reference sequence). V was pared by 7 bases and J by 3 bases, with 12 bases between. CDR3 length: 13 residues. CDR3 sequence: CASKLWDTGELFF. Written as DNA, the CDR3 is TGTGCCTCTAAACTCTGGGACACCGGGGAGCTGTTTTTT.

This chain links TRBV27 with TRBJ1-2; 11 positions agree with TRBD1. This CDR3 is 16 amino acids long. Unmatched junction bases numbered 7, after V lost 4 bases and J lost 3 bases. In germline, CDR1 is MNHEY, CDR2 SMNVEV (reference sequence). Here the CDR3 reads CASSYIGQGAHYGYTF. CDR3 nucleotides: TGTGCCAGCAGTTATATCGGACAGGGGGCACACTATGGCTACACCTTC.

This chain connects TRBV7-3 to TRBJ2-5; no firm D call. Trimming took off 2 bases at V and 5 bases at J, with 9 bases between the two ends. The CDR3 length is 13 residues. CDR1 and CDR2 from the germline V gene are SGHTA and FQGTGA. Here the CDR3 DNA reads TGTGCCAGCAGCTTATGGGCTAAGGAGACCCAGTACTTC. This translates into CASSLWAKETQYF.

The rearrangement uses TRBV5-1 and TRBJ2-1; D is perhaps TRBD2 (6 bases). The CDR3 sequence is 16 residues long. Looked up from germline, CDR1 is SGHRS and CDR2 is YFSETQ. V lost 1 base to trimming and J lost 0 bases, with 11 bases between them. Here the CDR3 reads CASSLMGGSSYNEQFF. CDR3 DNA sequence: TGCGCCAGCAGCTTGATGGGGGGAAGCTCCTACAATGAGCAGTTCTTC. The complete variable domain, with remaining parts taken from reference TRBV5-1 and TRBJ2-1, reads KAGVTQTPRYLIKTRGQQVTLSCSPISGHRSVSWYQQTPGQGLQFLFEYFSETQRNKGNFPGRFSGRQFSNSRSEMNVSTLELGDSALYLCASSLMGGSSYNEQFFGPGTRLTVL.